The clone carrying this T cell receptor (beta chain) has only one observation. Its antigen remains unknown. This sample is part of a study of shared clonotypes between healthy human individuals. General study findings and limits: Generation of non-shared clonotypes was less probable than generation of clonotypes shared by all four donors.

Germline CDR1 reads MGHDK; CDR2 reads SYGVNS. The CDR3 has 14 amino acids. Trimming cost V 6 bases and J 2 bases, with 11 bases left between them. The repertoire was sequenced with immunoSEQ multiplex PCR; TCRdb's copy has only in-frame clones and lacks some. The table has some 1,400,000 clones, roughly 96% seen once. Researchers partitioned CD4+ cells into CD45RA+ naive and CD45RA-negative memory subsets. Material: naive CD4+ T cells sorted from blood. The subset: CD45RA+ positively selected. The chain joins TRBV25-1 to TRBJ1-5; D is possibly TRBD1 (5 bases). The sequence derives from a man aged 30 to 39 in good health. In nucleotides, the CDR3 is TGTGCCAGCAGCAAAGACAGCGGCAATCAGCCCCAGCATTTT. Its translation: CASSKDSGNQPQHF. Drawing the rest from reference TRBV25-1 and TRBJ1-5, the complete variable domain is EADIYQTPRYLVIGTGKKITLECSQTMGHDKMYWYQQDPGMELHLIHYSYGVNSTEKGDLSSESTVSRIRTEHFPLTLESARPSHTSQYLCASSKDSGNQPQHFGDGTRLSIL.